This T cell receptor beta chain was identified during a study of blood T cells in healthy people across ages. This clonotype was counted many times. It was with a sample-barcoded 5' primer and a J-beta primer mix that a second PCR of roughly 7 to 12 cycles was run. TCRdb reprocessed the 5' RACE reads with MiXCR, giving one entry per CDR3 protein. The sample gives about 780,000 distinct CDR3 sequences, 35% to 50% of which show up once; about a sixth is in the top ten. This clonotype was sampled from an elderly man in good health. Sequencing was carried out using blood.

The CDR3 sequence: CSVAGTKETQYF. CDR3 DNA: TGCAGCGTTGCCGGGACCAAAGAGACCCAGTACTTC. This chain links TRBV29-1 with TRBJ2-5; either TRBD1 or TRBD2 may supply D (5 bases each). Germline assignment: CDR1 SQVTM and CDR2 ANQGSEA. This CDR3 has 12 residues. V lost 4 bases and J 3 bases, leaving 9 bases between the germline ends.